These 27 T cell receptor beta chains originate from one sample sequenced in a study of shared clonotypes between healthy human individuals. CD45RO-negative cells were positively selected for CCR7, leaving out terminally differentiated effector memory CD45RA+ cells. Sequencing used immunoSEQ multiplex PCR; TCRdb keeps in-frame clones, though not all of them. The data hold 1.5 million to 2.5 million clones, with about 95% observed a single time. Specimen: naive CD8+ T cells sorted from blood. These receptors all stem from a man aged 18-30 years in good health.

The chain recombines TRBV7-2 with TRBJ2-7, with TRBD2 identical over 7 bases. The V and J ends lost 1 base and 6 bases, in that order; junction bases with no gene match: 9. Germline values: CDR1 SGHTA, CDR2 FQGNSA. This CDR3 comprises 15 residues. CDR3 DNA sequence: TGTGCCAGCAGCTTAGAAGGATGGGGGGGAGGCGAGCAGTACTTC. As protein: CASSLEGWGGGEQYF.

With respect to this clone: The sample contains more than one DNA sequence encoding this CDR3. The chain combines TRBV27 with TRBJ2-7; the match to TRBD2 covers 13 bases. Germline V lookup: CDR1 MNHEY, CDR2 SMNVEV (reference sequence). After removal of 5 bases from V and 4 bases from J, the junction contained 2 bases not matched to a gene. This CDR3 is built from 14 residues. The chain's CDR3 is CASSTTSGGYEQYF. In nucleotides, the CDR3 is TGTGCCAGCAGTACGACTAGCGGGGGGTACGAGCAGTACTTC.

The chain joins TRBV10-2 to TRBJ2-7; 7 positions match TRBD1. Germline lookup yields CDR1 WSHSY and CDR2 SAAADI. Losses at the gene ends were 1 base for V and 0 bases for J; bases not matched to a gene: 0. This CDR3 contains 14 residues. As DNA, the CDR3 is TGCGCCAGCAGTGAGTGGACAGGCTCCTACGAGCAGTACTTC. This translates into CASSEWTGSYEQYF.

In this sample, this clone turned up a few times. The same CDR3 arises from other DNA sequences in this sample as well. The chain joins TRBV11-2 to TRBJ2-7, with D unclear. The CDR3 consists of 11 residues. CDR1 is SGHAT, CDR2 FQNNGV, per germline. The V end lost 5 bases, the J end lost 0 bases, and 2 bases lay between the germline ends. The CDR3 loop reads CASSSSYEQYF. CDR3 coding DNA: TGTGCCAGCAGCAGCTCCTACGAGCAGTACTTC.

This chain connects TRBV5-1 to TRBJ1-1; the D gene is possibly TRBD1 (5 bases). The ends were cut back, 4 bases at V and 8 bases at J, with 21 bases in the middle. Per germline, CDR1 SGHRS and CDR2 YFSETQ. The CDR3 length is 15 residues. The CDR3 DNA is TGCGCCAGCAGCGGCTTGAACTCAGGGACCCTAGAAGCTTTCTTT. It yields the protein CASSGLNSGTLEAFF.

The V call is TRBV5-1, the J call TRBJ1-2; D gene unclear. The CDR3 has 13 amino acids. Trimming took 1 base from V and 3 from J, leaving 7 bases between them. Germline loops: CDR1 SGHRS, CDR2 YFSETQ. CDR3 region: CASSLFGDYGYTF. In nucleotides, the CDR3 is TGCGCCAGCAGCTTGTTCGGGGACTATGGCTACACCTTC.

The CDR3 loop is CASSPRTSGSYNEQFF. The CDR3 DNA reads TGTGCCAGCAGCCCGCGGACTAGCGGGAGTTACAATGAGCAGTTCTTC. V gene TRBV4-2 combines with J gene TRBJ2-1; 13 bases map to TRBD2. In germline, CDR1 is LGHNA, CDR2 YNFKEQ. The trim removed 4 bases at V and 4 bases at J, leaving 4 bases unmatched. This CDR3 spans 16 amino acids.

The CDR3 DNA sequence: TGCGCCAGCAGTGAGTCGGGAAAGTGGGGGGTCGAGACAGATACGCAGTATTTT. Protein sequence: CASSESGKWGVETDTQYF. The chain recombines TRBV10-1 with TRBJ2-3; tentative D call: TRBD2 (6 bases). V was clipped by 0 bases and J by 3 bases, with 19 bases between them. CDR1 WNHNN and CDR2 SYGVQD come from the germline V gene (reference sequence). This CDR3 is 18 amino acids long.

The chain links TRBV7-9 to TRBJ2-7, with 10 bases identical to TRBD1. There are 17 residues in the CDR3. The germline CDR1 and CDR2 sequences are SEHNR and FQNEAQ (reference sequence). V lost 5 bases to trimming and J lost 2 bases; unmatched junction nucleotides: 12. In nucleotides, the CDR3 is TGTGCCAGCAGCGTACCACACGGGACAGGGGAACCCTACGAGCAGTACTTC. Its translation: CASSVPHGTGEPYEQYF.

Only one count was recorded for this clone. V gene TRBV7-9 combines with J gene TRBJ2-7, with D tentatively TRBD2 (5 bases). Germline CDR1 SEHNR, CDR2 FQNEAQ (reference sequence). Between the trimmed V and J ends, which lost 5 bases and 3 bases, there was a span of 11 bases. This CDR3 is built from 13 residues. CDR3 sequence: CASSTPGVYEQYF. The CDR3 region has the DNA TGTGCCAGCAGCACGCCCGGGGTCTACGAGCAGTACTTC.

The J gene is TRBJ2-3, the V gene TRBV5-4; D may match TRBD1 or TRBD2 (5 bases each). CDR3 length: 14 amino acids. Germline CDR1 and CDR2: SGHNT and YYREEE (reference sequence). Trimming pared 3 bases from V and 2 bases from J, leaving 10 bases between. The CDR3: CASSSRDLTDTQYF. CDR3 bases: TGTGCCAGCAGCTCGAGGGACCTCACAGATACGCAGTATTTT.

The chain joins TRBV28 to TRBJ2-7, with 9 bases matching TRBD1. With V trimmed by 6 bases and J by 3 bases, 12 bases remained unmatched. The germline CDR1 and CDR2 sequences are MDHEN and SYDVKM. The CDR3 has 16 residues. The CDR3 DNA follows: TGTGCCAGCAGAGGTCATGGGACAGGGCCTAGCTACGAGCAGTACTTC. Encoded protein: CASRGHGTGPSYEQYF.

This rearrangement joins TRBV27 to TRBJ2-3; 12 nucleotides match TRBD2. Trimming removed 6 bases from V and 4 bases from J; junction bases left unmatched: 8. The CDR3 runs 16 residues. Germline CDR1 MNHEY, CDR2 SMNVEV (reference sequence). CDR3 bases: TGTGCCAGCAGGCGGACTAGCGGGAATGCAGCAGATACGCAGTATTTT. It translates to CASRRTSGNAADTQYF.

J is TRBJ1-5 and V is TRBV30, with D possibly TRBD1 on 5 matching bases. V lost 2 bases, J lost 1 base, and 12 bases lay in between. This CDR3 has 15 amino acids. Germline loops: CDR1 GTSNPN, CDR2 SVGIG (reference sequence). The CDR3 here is CAWSPVGHSNQPQHF. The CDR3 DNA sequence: TGTGCCTGGAGTCCCGTAGGACACAGCAATCAGCCCCAGCATTTT.

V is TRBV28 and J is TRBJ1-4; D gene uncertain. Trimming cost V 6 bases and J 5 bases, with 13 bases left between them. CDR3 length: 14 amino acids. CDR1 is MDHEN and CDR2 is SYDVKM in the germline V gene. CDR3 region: CASSGRTANEKLFF. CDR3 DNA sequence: TGTGCCAGCAGCGGAAGGACGGCCAATGAAAAACTGTTTTTT.

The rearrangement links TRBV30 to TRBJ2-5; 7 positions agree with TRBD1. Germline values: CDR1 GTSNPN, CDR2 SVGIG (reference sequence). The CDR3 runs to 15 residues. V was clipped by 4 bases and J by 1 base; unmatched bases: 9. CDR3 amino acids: CAWIYSRTGQETQYF. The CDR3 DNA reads TGTGCCTGGATTTATAGTAGGACAGGCCAAGAGACCCAGTACTTC.

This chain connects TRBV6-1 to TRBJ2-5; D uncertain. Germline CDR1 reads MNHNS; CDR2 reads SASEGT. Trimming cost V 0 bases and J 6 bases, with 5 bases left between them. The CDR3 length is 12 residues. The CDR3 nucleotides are TGTGCCAGCAGTGAAGCTCCCCAGACCCAGTACTTC. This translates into CASSEAPQTQYF.

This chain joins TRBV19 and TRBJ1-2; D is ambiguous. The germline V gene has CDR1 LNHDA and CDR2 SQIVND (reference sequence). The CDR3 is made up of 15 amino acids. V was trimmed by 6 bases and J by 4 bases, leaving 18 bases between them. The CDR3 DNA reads TGTGCCAGTAGCCCCCCTACGGCTCGGGGCTATGGCTACACCTTC. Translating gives CASSPPTARGYGYTF.

CDR3 sequence reads: CAWADSYEQYF. The CDR3 region has the DNA TGTGCCTGGGCCGACAGCTACGAGCAGTACTTC. The rearrangement links TRBV30 to TRBJ2-7, with a tentative D call TRBD1 (5 bases). Deletions cut 5 bases from V and 3 bases from J, with 8 bases between. This CDR3 is built from 11 residues. Germline loops: CDR1 GTSNPN, CDR2 SVGIG (reference sequence).

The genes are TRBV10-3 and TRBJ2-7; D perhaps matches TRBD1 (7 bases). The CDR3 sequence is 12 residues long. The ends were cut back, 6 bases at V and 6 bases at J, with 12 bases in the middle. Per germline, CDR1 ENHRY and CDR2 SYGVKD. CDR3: CAIRSGGGEQYF. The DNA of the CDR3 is TGTGCCATCAGATCAGGGGGAGGCGAGCAGTACTTC.

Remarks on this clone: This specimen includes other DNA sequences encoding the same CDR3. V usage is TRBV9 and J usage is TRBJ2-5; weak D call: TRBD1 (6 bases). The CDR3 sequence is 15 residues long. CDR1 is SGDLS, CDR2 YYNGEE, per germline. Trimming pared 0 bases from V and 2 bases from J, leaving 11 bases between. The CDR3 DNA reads TGTGCCAGCAGCGTAGAAGGGGGACCACAAGAGACCCAGTACTTC. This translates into CASSVEGGPQETQYF. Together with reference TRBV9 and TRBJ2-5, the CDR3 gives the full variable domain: DSGVTQTPKHLITATGQRVTLRCSPRSGDLSVYWYQQSLDQGLQFLIQYYNGEERAKGNILERFSAQQFPDLHSELNLSSLELGDSALYFCASSVEGGPQETQYFGPGTRLLVL.

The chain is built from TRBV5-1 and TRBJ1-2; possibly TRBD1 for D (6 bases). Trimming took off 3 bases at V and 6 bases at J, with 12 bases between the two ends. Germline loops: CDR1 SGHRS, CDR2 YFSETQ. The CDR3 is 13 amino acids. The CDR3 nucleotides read TGCGCCAGCAGCTCCCGTACAGGGAATGGCTACACCTTC. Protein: CASSSRTGNGYTF. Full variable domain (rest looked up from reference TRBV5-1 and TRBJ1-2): KAGVTQTPRYLIKTRGQQVTLSCSPISGHRSVSWYQQTPGQGLQFLFEYFSETQRNKGNFPGRFSGRQFSNSRSEMNVSTLELGDSALYLCASSSRTGNGYTFGSGTRLTVV.

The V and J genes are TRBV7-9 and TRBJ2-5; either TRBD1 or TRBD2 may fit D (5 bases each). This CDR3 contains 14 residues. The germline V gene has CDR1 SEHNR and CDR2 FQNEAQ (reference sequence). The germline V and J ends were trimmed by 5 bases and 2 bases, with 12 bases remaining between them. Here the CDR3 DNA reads TGTGCCAGCAGCCGGGACCCGGAGCAAGAGACCCAGTACTTC. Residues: CASSRDPEQETQYF.

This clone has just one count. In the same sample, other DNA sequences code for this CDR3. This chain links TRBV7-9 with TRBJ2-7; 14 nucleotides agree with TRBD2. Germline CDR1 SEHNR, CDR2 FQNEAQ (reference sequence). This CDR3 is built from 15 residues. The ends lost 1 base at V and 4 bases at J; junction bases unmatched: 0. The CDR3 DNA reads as TGTGCCAGCAGCTTAGGGACTAGCGGGGGGTACGAGCAGTACTTC. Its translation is CASSLGTSGGYEQYF.

In nucleotides, the CDR3 is TGTGCCACCGCGGACCTGAACACTGAAGCTTTCTTT. It encodes CATADLNTEAFF. The rearrangement uses TRBV27 and TRBJ1-1; D gene uncertain. Trimming took 10 bases from V and 0 from J, leaving 9 bases between them. The CDR3 is 12 amino acids. The germline gives CDR1 MNHEY, CDR2 SMNVEV (reference sequence).

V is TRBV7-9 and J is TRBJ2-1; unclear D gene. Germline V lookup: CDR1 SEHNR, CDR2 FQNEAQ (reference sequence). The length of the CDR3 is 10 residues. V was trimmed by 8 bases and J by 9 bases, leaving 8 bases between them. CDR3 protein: CASGTGEQFF. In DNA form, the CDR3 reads TGTGCCAGCGGCACGGGTGAGCAGTTCTTC.

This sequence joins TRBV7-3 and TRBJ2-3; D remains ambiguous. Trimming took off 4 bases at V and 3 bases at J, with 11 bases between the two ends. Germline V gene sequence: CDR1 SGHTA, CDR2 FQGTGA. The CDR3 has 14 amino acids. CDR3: CASSSLGGTDTQYF. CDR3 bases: TGTGCCAGCAGCTCCCTGGGTGGGACAGATACGCAGTATTTT.